A single sample is the source of the 28 T cell receptor beta chains below, sequenced in a study of CD8 T cells in Susac syndrome. With random hexamers, reverse transcription was performed on roughly 0.45 to 1 ug of RNA. MiXCR was run by TCRdb on the immunoSEQ multiplex PCR reads, yielding one entry per CDR3 protein. The table lists fewer than 250,000 distinct CDR3 sequences, about 94% of them singletons. The sequencing sample was made of CD4+ T cells from PBMCs. These receptors were taken from a human donor in good health.

The gene calls are TRBV3-1 and TRBJ2-1, with D uncertain. The V and J ends lost 4 bases and 5 bases respectively, with 9 bases between them. In germline, CDR1 is LGHDT, CDR2 YNNKEL (reference sequence). CDR3 length: 13 residues. The CDR3 loop is CASSRSTDNEQFF. CDR3 nucleotide sequence: TGTGCCAGCAGCCGTTCTACAGACAATGAGCAGTTCTTC.

The chain carries TRBV29-1 and TRBJ1-2, with D maybe TRBD1 (5 bases). CDR1 is SQVTM and CDR2 is ANQGSEA in the germline V gene. Trimming took 6 bases from V and 6 from J, leaving 8 bases between them. This CDR3 comprises 10 residues. CDR3 DNA sequence: TGCAGCGTCCGGGGGGATGGCTACACCTTC. It codes for CSVRGDGYTF.

The chain couples TRBV2 to TRBJ2-2; a possible D gene is TRBD1 (5 bases). V was pared by 6 bases and J by 5 bases, with 13 bases between. Germline V gives CDR1 SNHLY, CDR2 FYNNEI. The CDR3 length is 14 residues. The CDR3 region has the DNA TGTGCCAGCAGAGAGACCAGGGTTACCGGGGAGCTGTTTTTT. It yields the protein CASRETRVTGELFF.

V is TRBV4-1 and J is TRBJ1-2; TRBD1 matches 10 bases. The CDR3 consists of 16 residues. J lost 6 bases, V lost 0 bases, and 7 bases had no gene match. Germline CDR1 MGHRA, CDR2 YSYEKL. The CDR3 reads CASSQDGTGDSDGYTF. In DNA form, the CDR3 reads TGCGCCAGCAGCCAAGATGGGACAGGGGATTCGGATGGCTACACCTTC.

Only one count was recorded for this clonotype. This rearrangement joins TRBV6-2 or TRBV6-3 to TRBJ2-7; no firm D call. The germline V and J ends were trimmed by 2 bases and 2 bases, with 13 bases remaining between them. CDR3 length: 15 amino acids. Germline-derived CDR1 and CDR2 are MNHEY and SVGEGT. This CDR3 reads CASSYGNTATYEQYV. The CDR3 DNA reads as TGTGCCAGCAGTTACGGGAACACGGCCACCTACGAGCAGTACGTC.

The chain joins TRBV12-3 or TRBV12-4 to TRBJ1-5; no reliable D call. Between the trimmed V and J ends, which lost 5 bases and 7 bases, there was a span of 12 bases. CDR3 length: 13 residues. CDR3 sequence: CASSRKGEQPQHF. DNA for the CDR3: TGTGCCAGCAGTAGGAAGGGAGAGCAGCCCCAGCATTTT.

The chain couples TRBV5-6 to TRBJ1-2, with a possible D match to TRBD1 (6 bases). Per germline, CDR1 SGHDT and CDR2 YYEEEE. The CDR3 loop spans 14 amino acids. V lost 5 bases to trimming and J lost 6 bases, with 17 bases between them. CDR3 residues: CASRRQGGLDGYTF. In DNA form, the CDR3 reads TGTGCCAGCAGACGACAAGGGGGTTTGGATGGCTACACCTTC.

This chain connects TRBV29-1 to TRBJ2-7, with D unresolved. Trimming removed 1 base at V and 2 bases at J, with 6 bases between. CDR3 length: 12 residues. Germline CDR1 is SQVTM and CDR2 is ANQGSEA. DNA for the CDR3: TGCAGCGTTGAAGGGACGGCCTACGAGCAGTACTTC. Amino acid sequence: CSVEGTAYEQYF.

The CDR3 DNA reads as TGTGCCAGCAGCCAAGCGACAGGAAGCACAGATACGCAGTATTTT. Its translation: CASSQATGSTDTQYF. The gene calls are TRBV3-1 and TRBJ2-3; tentative D call: TRBD1 (6 bases). Germline CDR1 and CDR2: LGHDT and YNNKEL (reference sequence). Trimming took 1 base from V and 0 from J, leaving 8 bases between them. This CDR3 is built from 15 residues.

V usage is TRBV30 and J usage is TRBJ1-1; D remains ambiguous. Deletions cut 5 bases from V and 3 bases from J, with 19 bases between. The CDR3 runs 15 residues. Looked up from germline, CDR1 is GTSNPN and CDR2 is SVGIG (reference sequence). The DNA of the CDR3 is TGTGCCTGGCTCCGAAGAGTTAATTCCCACACTGAAGCTTTCTTT. The encoded protein is CAWLRRVNSHTEAFF. Together with reference TRBV30 and TRBJ1-1, the CDR3 gives the full variable domain: SQTIHQWPATLVQPVGSPLSLECTVEGTSNPNLYWYRQAAGRGLQLLFYSVGIGQISSEVPQNLSASRPQDRQFILSSKKLLLSDSGFYLCAWLRRVNSHTEAFFGQGTRLTVV.

The chain links TRBV7-2 to TRBJ2-3, with 12 bases aligning to TRBD2. Germline V gene data show CDR1 as SGHTA and CDR2 as FQGNSA. CDR3 size: 15 residues. Germline trimming cut 5 bases from V and 9 bases from J; bases unmatched to any gene: 9. CDR3 sequence reads: CASSLASGGAGTQYF. CDR3 nucleotide sequence: TGTGCCAGCAGCCTCGCTAGCGGGGGGGCCGGAACGCAGTATTTT.

The J gene is TRBJ1-5, the V gene TRBV2, with D possibly matching TRBD1 (6 bases). This CDR3 region has 13 residues. In germline, CDR1 is SNHLY, CDR2 FYNNEI. The V gene lost 7 bases and the J gene lost 9 bases, with 16 bases spanning the gap. This chain's CDR3 is CASTSGAPGPQHF. CDR3 sequence (DNA): TGTGCCAGCACCTCAGGGGCGCCAGGGCCCCAGCATTTT.

This clonotype was counted a single time. The chain carries TRBV27 and TRBJ2-5, with 10 bases lining up with TRBD2. This CDR3 region has 17 residues. With 3 bases clipped from V and 0 bases from J, the junction kept 7 bases outside the gene matches. The germline V gene encodes CDR1 MNHEY and CDR2 SMNVEV (reference sequence). The CDR3 loop reads CASSFASSGGYQETQYF. Written as DNA, the CDR3 is TGTGCCAGCAGTTTTGCAAGTAGCGGGGGGTACCAAGAGACCCAGTACTTC.

V usage is TRBV3-1 and J usage is TRBJ1-2; perhaps TRBD1 as D (5 bases). CDR1 and CDR2 (germline): LGHDT, YNNKEL (reference sequence). The CDR3 loop spans 16 amino acids. The germline V and J ends were trimmed by 0 bases and 8 bases, with 19 bases remaining between them. The CDR3 nucleotides are TGTGCCAGCAGCCAAGACCGCAGGGTCCAGACTCAAGGCTACACCTTC. Encoded protein: CASSQDRRVQTQGYTF.

This clonotype has just one count. The chain couples TRBV19 to TRBJ2-5; possibly TRBD2 for D (5 bases). CDR3 length: 12 amino acids. Trimming cost V 1 base and J 9 bases, with 9 bases left between them. CDR1 and CDR2 (germline): LNHDA, SQIVND (reference sequence). In DNA form, the CDR3 reads TGTGCCAGTAGTATAGCAACCGGGGCCCAGTACTTC. This gives the protein CASSIATGAQYF. The full variable domain, in which reference TRBV19 and TRBJ2-5 provide the parts outside the CDR3, is DGGITQSPKYLFRKEGQNVTLSCEQNLNHDAMYWYRQDPGQGLRLIYYSQIVNDFQKGDIAEGYSVSREKKESFPLTVTSAQKNPTAFYLCASSIATGAQYFGPGTRLLVL.

The chain uses TRBV27 and TRBJ2-1, with 14 bases aligning to TRBD2. Germline V gene data show CDR1 as MNHEY and CDR2 as SMNVEV (reference sequence). This CDR3 is built from 15 residues. The V segment lost 6 bases and the J segment 9 bases; nucleotides outside the gene matches: 7. Here the CDR3 reads CASRKGGTSGGEQFF. The DNA for the CDR3 is TGTGCCAGCAGAAAAGGCGGGACTAGCGGGGGTGAGCAGTTCTTC.

The chain uses TRBV3-1 and TRBJ2-5, with D unresolved. The CDR3 is 15 amino acids. Between the trimmed V and J ends, which lost 4 bases and 5 bases, there was a span of 17 bases. Per germline, CDR1 LGHDT and CDR2 YNNKEL (reference sequence). As DNA, the CDR3 is TGTGCCAGCAGCCTAGCATTCGGAACTCCCGAGACCCAGTACTTC. Translating it yields CASSLAFGTPETQYF.

The sample holds one count of this clonotype. The gene calls are TRBV7-2 and TRBJ1-1; D unclear. Germline loops: CDR1 SGHTA, CDR2 FQGNSA. The CDR3 is 18 amino acids. V was shortened by 1 base and J by 1 base, with 19 bases between the two germline ends. The CDR3 protein is CASSLGVGLGSGNTEAFF. Written as DNA, the CDR3 is TGTGCCAGCAGCTTAGGGGTCGGTCTGGGGTCAGGGAACACTGAAGCTTTCTTT.

V usage is TRBV6-1 and J usage is TRBJ2-3; 7 nucleotides line up with TRBD1. The CDR3 is 16 amino acids. V trimming: 10 bases; J trimming: 3 bases; junction bases outside the gene matches: 16. The V gene's germline CDR1 is MNHNS and CDR2 SASEGT. CDR3 nucleotide sequence: TGTGCCACCACCCGCCTAAAACAGGGGTTAACAGATACGCAGTATTTT. This codes for CATTRLKQGLTDTQYF.

The J gene is TRBJ1-1, the V gene TRBV14; tentatively, D is TRBD1 (5 bases). Germline-derived CDR1 and CDR2 are SGHDN and FVKESK. The CDR3 totals 14 residues. The V end was cut by 1 base, the J end by 4 bases, with 10 bases between. This CDR3 reads CASSQVGGVTEAFF. The CDR3 nucleotides read TGTGCCAGCAGCCAAGTCGGGGGGGTCACTGAAGCTTTCTTT.

V and J are TRBV7-2 and TRBJ2-3; possibly TRBD2 for D (5 bases). CDR3 length: 16 amino acids. Germline V gives CDR1 SGHTA, CDR2 FQGNSA. V shed 5 bases and J shed 1 base, with 16 bases lying between them. CDR3 protein: CASSPLGGWGTDTQYF. Written as DNA, the CDR3 is TGTGCCAGCAGCCCTTTAGGCGGGTGGGGCACAGATACGCAGTATTTT.

The rearrangement uses TRBV20-1 and TRBJ1-5; D is unresolved. V lost 3 bases, J lost 6 bases, and 21 bases lay in between. From germline, CDR1 is DFQATT and CDR2 SNEGSKA (reference sequence). The CDR3 is 16 amino acids. The CDR3 sequence is CSASILTDGPGQPQHF. The CDR3 region has the DNA TGCAGTGCTAGCATACTTACGGACGGACCGGGTCAGCCCCAGCATTTT.

This sequence joins TRBV7-9 and TRBJ1-2; no definite D call. Germline V gene lookup returns CDR1 SEHNR and CDR2 FQNEAQ (reference sequence). Trimming left V 0 bases short and J 7 bases short, with 9 bases between. CDR3 size: 13 residues. CDR3 DNA: TGTGCCAGCAGCTTAGCGCGGGAGGGTGGCTACACCTTC. Amino acid sequence: CASSLAREGGYTF.

The rearrangement joins TRBV28 to TRBJ2-6; D is perhaps TRBD2 (6 bases). From germline, CDR1 is MDHEN and CDR2 SYDVKM. V shed 6 bases and J shed 2 bases, with 8 bases lying between them. There are 14 residues in the CDR3. CDR3 region: CASSPGAGANVLTF. CDR3 in DNA: TGTGCCAGCAGCCCGGGGGCTGGGGCCAACGTCCTGACTTTC.

The CDR3 loop reads CASSPRQTRKNIQYF. DNA of the CDR3: TGTGCCAGCAGTCCCAGACAAACCCGCAAAAACATTCAGTACTTC. The chain couples TRBV6-5 to TRBJ2-4; D remains ambiguous. V was trimmed by 5 bases and J by 3 bases, leaving 14 bases between them. Germline values: CDR1 MNHEY, CDR2 SVGAGI. The CDR3 covers 15 residues.

The chain is built from TRBV12-3 or TRBV12-4 and TRBJ1-4; 7 bases are shared with TRBD1. With 8 bases clipped from V and 8 bases from J, the junction kept 8 bases outside the gene matches. The CDR3 totals 13 residues. CDR3 residues: CASGTATKEKLFF. CDR3 in DNA: TGTGCCAGCGGGACAGCTACGAAGGAAAAACTGTTTTTT.

The chain combines TRBV2 with TRBJ1-1; D possibly corresponds to TRBD1 (6 bases). This CDR3 contains 15 residues. V shed 6 bases and J shed 0 bases, with 14 bases lying between them. Germline assignment: CDR1 SNHLY and CDR2 FYNNEI. In DNA form, the CDR3 reads TGTGCCAGCAGGATGGACAGCTCTATGAACACTGAAGCTTTCTTT. Its protein is CASRMDSSMNTEAFF.

A single count supports this clonotype. The chain is built from TRBV10-2 and TRBJ2-7, with D unresolved. Germline values: CDR1 WSHSY, CDR2 SAAADI. The CDR3 runs 13 residues. V lost 0 bases, J lost 11 bases, and 14 bases lay in between. The CDR3 nucleotides are TGCGCCAGCAGTGAGTCAGAAGCTACGAGCAAGTACTTC. Encoded protein: CASSESEATSKYF.